This T cell receptor beta chain was recovered during a study of cytomegalovirus exposure and HLA in healthy donors. Across the study: HLA-typed donors were the source of approximately 80 million unique TCRs, which an early data release held. Findings and caveats of the study: Previous analysis showed most TCR beta V segments were productive about 87% or about 30% of the time. Analyses of presence and absence presupposed an approximately uniform sequencing depth across donors.

PCR amplification relied on 60 Vbeta primers (plus 13 Jbeta primers). Profiling relied on immunoSEQ multiplex PCR, and the TCRdb table lists in-frame clones only, not all of them. The sample has roughly 100,000 clones, roughly 80% seen once. Regarding this clone: Its antigen is currently unknown.

Germline V gene sequence: CDR1 MGHDK, CDR2 SYGVNS. The CDR3 is 14 amino acids. V was shortened by 8 bases and J by 3 bases, with 16 bases between the two germline ends. The receptor comes from a middle-aged man in good health and CMV-seronegative. The chain is built from TRBV25-1 and TRBJ2-5, with D uncertain. Sequencing was performed on PBMCs. The CDR3 protein is CASAALGLEETQYF. Written as DNA, the CDR3 is TGTGCCAGCGCGGCTCTCGGTTTAGAAGAGACCCAGTACTTC.